One and the same sample provided the 7 T cell receptor beta chains below, sequenced in a study of cytotoxic CD8 clonotypes in ibrutinib-treated CLL. TCRdb keeps only in-frame clones here, not all; method: immunoSEQ multiplex PCR. The table shows 100,000 to 150,000 clones, with approximately 85% occurring only once. The sequencing here drew on PBMCs, taken after 24 months of ibrutinib treatment. The source of these receptors is a human donor with chronic lymphocytic leukemia.

The rearrangement joins TRBV9 to TRBJ1-3; D perhaps matches TRBD1 (6 bases). V was cut by 2 bases and J by 0 bases, with 12 bases left in between. The CDR3 has 16 residues. Germline values: CDR1 SGDLS, CDR2 YYNGEE. The CDR3 is CASSVSGTYSGNTIYF. CDR3 bases: TGTGCCAGCAGCGTCTCCGGGACATACTCTGGAAACACCATATATTTT.

The gene calls are TRBV7-3 and TRBJ2-3; D remains unclear. Germline CDR1 and CDR2: SGHTA and FQGTGA. The V end lost 5 bases, the J end lost 2 bases, and 8 bases lay between the germline ends. CDR3 length equals 13 residues. CDR3 in DNA: TGTGCCAGCAGCCCCCCGCTCACAGATACGCAGTATTTT. Protein product: CASSPPLTDTQYF.

This chain links TRBV7-2 with TRBJ2-3; D possibly matches TRBD1 or TRBD2 (5 bases each). Germline-derived CDR1 and CDR2 are SGHTA and FQGNSA. Trimming took off 5 bases at V and 5 bases at J, with 14 bases between the two ends. This CDR3 contains 14 residues. CDR3 amino acids: CASSLPGRVDTQYF. The CDR3 region has the DNA TGTGCCAGCAGCCTCCCGGGGCGTGTAGATACGCAGTATTTT.

This chain joins TRBV27 and TRBJ2-6; no clear D gene. Looked up from germline, CDR1 is MNHEY and CDR2 is SMNVEV (reference sequence). Trimming took off 4 bases at V and 4 bases at J, with 8 bases between the two ends. This CDR3 is built from 14 residues. Here the CDR3 DNA reads TGTGCCAGCAGTTCTACAGTGGGGGCCAACGTCCTGACTTTC. This sequence encodes CASSSTVGANVLTF.

This chain connects TRBV7-9 to TRBJ2-1; the match to TRBD2 covers 9 bases. The germline gives CDR1 SEHNR, CDR2 FQNEAQ (reference sequence). J gave up 7 bases and V 5 bases, and 6 bases lay outside the gene matches. The CDR3 is 14 amino acids. The CDR3 DNA sequence: TGTGCCAGCAGCCCGCGGCGGGGGGGTAATGAGCAGTTCTTC. Encoded protein: CASSPRRGGNEQFF.

This chain links TRBV4-2 with TRBJ2-3; 7 bases are shared with TRBD2. Per the germline V gene, CDR1 is LGHNA and CDR2 is YNFKEQ. V dropped 0 bases and J dropped 0; count of bases not matched to a gene: 6. The CDR3 spans 17 residues. The CDR3 reads CASSQDRASGSTDTQYF. The DNA for the CDR3 is TGTGCCAGCAGCCAAGATCGGGCTAGCGGAAGCACAGATACGCAGTATTTT.

With respect to this clone: Other DNA sequences within the sample encode an identical CDR3. The V gene is TRBV2, the J gene TRBJ1-1; D uncertain. Per the germline V gene, CDR1 is SNHLY and CDR2 is FYNNEI. This CDR3 has 14 residues. The V end was cut by 4 bases, the J end by 2 bases, with 11 bases between. The chain's CDR3 is CASSASRSNTEAFF. The CDR3, as DNA: TGTGCCAGCAGTGCCTCTAGGAGCAACACTGAAGCTTTCTTT.